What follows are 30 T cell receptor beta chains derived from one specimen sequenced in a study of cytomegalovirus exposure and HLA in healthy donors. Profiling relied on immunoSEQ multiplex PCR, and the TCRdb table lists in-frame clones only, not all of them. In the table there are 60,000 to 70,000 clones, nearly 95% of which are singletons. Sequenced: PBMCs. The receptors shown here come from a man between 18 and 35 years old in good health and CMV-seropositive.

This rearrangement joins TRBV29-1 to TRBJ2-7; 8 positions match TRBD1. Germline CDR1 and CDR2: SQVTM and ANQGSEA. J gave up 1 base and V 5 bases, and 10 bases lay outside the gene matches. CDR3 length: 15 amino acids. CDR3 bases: TGCAGCGTTTTCGTACGGGACAGGTTATCCTACGAGCAGTACTTC. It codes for CSVFVRDRLSYEQYF.

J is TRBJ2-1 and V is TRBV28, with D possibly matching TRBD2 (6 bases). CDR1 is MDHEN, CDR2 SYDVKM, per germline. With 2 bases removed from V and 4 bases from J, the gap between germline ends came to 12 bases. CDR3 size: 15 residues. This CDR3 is CASSLPGEPYNEQFF. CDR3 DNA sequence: TGTGCCAGCAGTTTACCGGGAGAACCGTACAATGAGCAGTTCTTC.

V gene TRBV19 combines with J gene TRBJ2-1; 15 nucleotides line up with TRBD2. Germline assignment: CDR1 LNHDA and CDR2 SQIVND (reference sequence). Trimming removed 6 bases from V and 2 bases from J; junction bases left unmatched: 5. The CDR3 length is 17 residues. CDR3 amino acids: CASRTGLAGGTYNEQFF. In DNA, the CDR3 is TGTGCCAGTAGAACGGGACTAGCGGGAGGAACCTACAATGAGCAGTTCTTC.

CDR3 coding DNA: TGTGCCAGCACCAACTCCAGGGGTGGCTACACCTTC. This gives the protein CASTNSRGGYTF. The V call is TRBV6-5, the J call TRBJ1-2; D possibly corresponds to TRBD1 (6 bases). There are 12 residues in the CDR3. Looked up from germline, CDR1 is MNHEY and CDR2 is SVGAGI. Trimming took 7 bases from V and 7 from J, leaving 13 bases between them.

CDR3 sequence: CASSLSWANTEAFF. In DNA form, the CDR3 reads TGCGCCAGCAGCTTGTCTTGGGCGAACACTGAAGCTTTCTTT. The J gene is TRBJ1-1, the V gene TRBV5-1; D uncertain. V was clipped by 1 base and J by 1 base, with 8 bases between them. The germline V gene encodes CDR1 SGHRS and CDR2 YFSETQ. The CDR3 is 14 residues long.

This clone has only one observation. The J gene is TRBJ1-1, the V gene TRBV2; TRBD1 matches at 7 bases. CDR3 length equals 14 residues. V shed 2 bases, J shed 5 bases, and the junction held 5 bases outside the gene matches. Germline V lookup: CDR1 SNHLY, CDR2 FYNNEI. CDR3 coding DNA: TGTGCCAGCAGTGAAATGACAGGGCAAACTGAAGCTTTCTTT. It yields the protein CASSEMTGQTEAFF. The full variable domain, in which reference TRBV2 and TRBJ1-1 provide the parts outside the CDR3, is EPEVTQTPSHQVTQMGQEVILRCVPISNHLYFYWYRQILGQKVEFLVSFYNNEISEKSEIFDDQFSVERPDGSNFTLKIRSTKLEDSAMYFCASSEMTGQTEAFFGQGTRLTVV.

The CDR3 protein is CATSRDLDSFYEQYF. In DNA, the CDR3 is TGTGCCACCAGCAGAGATTTGGACAGCTTCTACGAGCAGTACTTC. The chain is built from TRBV15 and TRBJ2-7, with D perhaps TRBD1 (6 bases). The germline V and J ends were trimmed by 0 bases and 3 bases, with 12 bases remaining between them. Germline V gene sequence: CDR1 LNHNV, CDR2 YYDKDF (reference sequence). CDR3 length equals 15 residues.

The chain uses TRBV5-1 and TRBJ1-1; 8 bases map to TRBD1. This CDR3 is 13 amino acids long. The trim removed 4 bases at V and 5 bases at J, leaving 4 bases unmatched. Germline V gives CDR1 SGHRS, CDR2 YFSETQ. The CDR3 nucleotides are TGCGCCAGCAGCCCAGGGGGCGGGACTGAAGCTTTCTTT. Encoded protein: CASSPGGGTEAFF.

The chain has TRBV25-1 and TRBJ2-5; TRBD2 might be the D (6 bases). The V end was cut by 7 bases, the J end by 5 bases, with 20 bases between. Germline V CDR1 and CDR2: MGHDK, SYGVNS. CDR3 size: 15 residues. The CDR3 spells CASTQRGSGVETQYF. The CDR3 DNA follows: TGTGCCAGCACTCAGCGAGGTAGCGGAGTCGAGACCCAGTACTTC.

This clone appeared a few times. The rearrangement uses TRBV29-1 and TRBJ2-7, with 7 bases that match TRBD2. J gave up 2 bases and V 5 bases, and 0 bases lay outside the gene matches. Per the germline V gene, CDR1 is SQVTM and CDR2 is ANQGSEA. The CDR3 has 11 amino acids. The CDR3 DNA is TGCAGCGTTCGGGAGGCCTACGAGCAGTACTTC. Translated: CSVREAYEQYF.

CDR3 DNA sequence: TGTGCCAGCAGCCCCACCGGGACAGGGACGGATCCGACCCAGTACTTC. As protein: CASSPTGTGTDPTQYF. The gene calls are TRBV7-3 and TRBJ2-5, with 9 nucleotides matching TRBD1. Per the germline V gene, CDR1 is SGHTA and CDR2 is FQGTGA. Trimming removed 5 bases from V and 7 bases from J; junction bases left unmatched: 14. The CDR3 sequence is 16 residues long.

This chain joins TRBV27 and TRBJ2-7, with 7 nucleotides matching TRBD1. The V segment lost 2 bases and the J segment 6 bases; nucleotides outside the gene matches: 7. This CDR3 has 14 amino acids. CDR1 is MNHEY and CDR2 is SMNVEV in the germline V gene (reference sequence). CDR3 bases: TGTGCCAGCAGTTTAGGGACAGCAATCTCCGAGCAGTACTTC. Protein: CASSLGTAISEQYF.

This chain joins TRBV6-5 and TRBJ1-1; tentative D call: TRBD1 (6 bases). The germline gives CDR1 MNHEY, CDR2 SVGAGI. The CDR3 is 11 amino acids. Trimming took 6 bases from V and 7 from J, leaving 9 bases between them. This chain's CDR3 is CASSGQFEAFF. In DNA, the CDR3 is TGTGCCAGCAGCGGACAGTTTGAAGCTTTCTTT.

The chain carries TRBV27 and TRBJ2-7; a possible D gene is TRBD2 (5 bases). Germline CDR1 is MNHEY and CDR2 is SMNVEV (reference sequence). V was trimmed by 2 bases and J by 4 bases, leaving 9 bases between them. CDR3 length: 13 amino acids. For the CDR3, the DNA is TGTGCCAGCAGTTTAGGTCTAGCTTACGAGCAGTACTTC. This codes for CASSLGLAYEQYF.

The CDR3 region is CASTPAQGGTGELFF. The CDR3 DNA is TGTGCCAGCACCCCCGCTCAGGGAGGCACCGGGGAGCTGTTTTTT. The chain employs TRBV28 and TRBJ2-2; D possibly corresponds to TRBD2 (6 bases). Looked up from germline, CDR1 is MDHEN and CDR2 is SYDVKM. The CDR3 runs 15 residues. V lost 7 bases, J lost 4 bases, and 16 bases lay in between.

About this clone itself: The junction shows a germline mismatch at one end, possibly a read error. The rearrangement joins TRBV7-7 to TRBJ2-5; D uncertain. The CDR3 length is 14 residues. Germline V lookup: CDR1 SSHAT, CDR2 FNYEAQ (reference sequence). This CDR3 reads CASSLAFSQETQYF. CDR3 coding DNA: TGTGCTAGCAGCTTAGCCTTTAGCCAAGAGACCCAGTACTTC.

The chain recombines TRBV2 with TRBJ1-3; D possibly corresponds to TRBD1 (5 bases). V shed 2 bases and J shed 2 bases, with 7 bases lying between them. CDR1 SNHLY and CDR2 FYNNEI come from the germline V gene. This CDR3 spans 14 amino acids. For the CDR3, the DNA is TGTGCCAGCAGTGAACAGGGTACTGGAAACACCATATATTTT. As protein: CASSEQGTGNTIYF.

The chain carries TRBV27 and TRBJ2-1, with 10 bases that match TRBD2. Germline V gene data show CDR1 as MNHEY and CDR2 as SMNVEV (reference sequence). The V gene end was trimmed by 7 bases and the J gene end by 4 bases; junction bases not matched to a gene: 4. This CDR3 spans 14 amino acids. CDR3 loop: CASIRTSGYNEQFF. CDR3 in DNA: TGTGCCAGCATACGGACTAGCGGATACAATGAGCAGTTCTTC.

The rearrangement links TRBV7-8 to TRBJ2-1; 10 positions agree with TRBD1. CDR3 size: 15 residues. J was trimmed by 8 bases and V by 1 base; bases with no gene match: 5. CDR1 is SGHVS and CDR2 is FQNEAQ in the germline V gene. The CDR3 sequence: CASSLGTGGSHEQFF. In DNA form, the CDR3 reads TGTGCCAGCAGCTTAGGGACAGGGGGTTCCCATGAGCAGTTCTTC. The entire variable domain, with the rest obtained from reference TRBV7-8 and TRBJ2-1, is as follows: GAGVSQSPRYKVAKRGQDVALRCDPISGHVSLFWYQQALGQGPEFLTYFQNEAQLDKSGLPSDRFFAERPEGSVSTLKIQRTQQEDSAVYLCASSLGTGGSHEQFFGPGTRLTVL.

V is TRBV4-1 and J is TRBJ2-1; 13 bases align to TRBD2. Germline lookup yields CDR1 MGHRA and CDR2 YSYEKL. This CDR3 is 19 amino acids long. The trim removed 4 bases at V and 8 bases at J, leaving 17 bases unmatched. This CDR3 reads CASSLLPPGLAGTNDEQFF. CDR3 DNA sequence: TGCGCCAGCAGCCTCTTACCTCCGGGACTAGCGGGAACCAATGATGAGCAGTTCTTC.

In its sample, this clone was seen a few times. This chain's CDR3 is CASARTDNYGYTF. For the CDR3, the DNA is TGTGCCAGCGCCCGGACAGATAACTATGGCTACACCTTC. V and J are TRBV9 and TRBJ1-2; a weak D match, TRBD1 (6 bases). V lost 7 bases, J lost 1 base, and 11 bases lay in between. Per the germline V gene, CDR1 is SGDLS and CDR2 is YYNGEE. The length of the CDR3 is 13 residues.

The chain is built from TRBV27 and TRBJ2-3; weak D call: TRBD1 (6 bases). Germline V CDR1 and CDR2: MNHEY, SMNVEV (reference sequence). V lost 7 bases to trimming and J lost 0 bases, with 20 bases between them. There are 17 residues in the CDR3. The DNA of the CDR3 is TGTGCCAGCAAATACAGATCCGCAGGGGAGAGCACAGATACGCAGTATTTT. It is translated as CASKYRSAGESTDTQYF.

CDR3 nucleotide sequence: TGTGCCAGCAGGGGACACTATAGCAATCAGCCCCAGCATTTT. Its protein is CASRGHYSNQPQHF. The chain is built from TRBV6-5 and TRBJ1-5; the D gene is possibly TRBD1 (6 bases). V lost 6 bases and J lost 0, with 9 bases in between. Germline lookup yields CDR1 MNHEY and CDR2 SVGAGI. The CDR3 length is 14 residues.

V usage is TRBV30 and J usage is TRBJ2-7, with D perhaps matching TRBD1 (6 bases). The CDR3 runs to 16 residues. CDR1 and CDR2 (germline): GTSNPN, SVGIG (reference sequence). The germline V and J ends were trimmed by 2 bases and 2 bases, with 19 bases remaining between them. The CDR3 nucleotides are TGTGCCTGGAGTCCTCTTTTAACAGGGACGACCTACGAGCAGTACTTC. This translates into CAWSPLLTGTTYEQYF.

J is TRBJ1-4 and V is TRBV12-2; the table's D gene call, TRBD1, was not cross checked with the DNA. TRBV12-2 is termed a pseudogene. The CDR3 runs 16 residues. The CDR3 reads CASRPTHRDRWEKLFF. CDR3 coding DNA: TGTGCAAGTCGCCCAACCCACCGGGACAGGTGGGAAAAACTGTTTTTT.

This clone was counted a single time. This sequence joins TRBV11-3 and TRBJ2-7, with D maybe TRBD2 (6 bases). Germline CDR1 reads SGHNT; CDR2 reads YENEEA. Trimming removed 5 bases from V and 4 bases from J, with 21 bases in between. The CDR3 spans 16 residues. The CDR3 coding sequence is TGTGCCAGCAGCCTCCCCGGAGGGCCCAATCAATACGAGCAGTACTTC. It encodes CASSLPGGPNQYEQYF.

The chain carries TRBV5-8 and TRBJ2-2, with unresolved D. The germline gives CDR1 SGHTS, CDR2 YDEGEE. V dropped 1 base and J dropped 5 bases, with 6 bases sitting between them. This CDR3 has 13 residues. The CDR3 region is CASSLSRTGELFF. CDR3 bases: TGTGCCAGCAGCTTGAGCAGGACCGGGGAGCTGTTTTTT.

The CDR3 coding sequence is TGTGCCAACTCACCGGGGCTAGCGGGAGGCCCCACAGATACGCAGTATTTT. It translates to CANSPGLAGGPTDTQYF. The chain carries TRBV2 and TRBJ2-3; 11 bases are a match to TRBD2. Germline trimming cut 10 bases from V and 2 bases from J; bases unmatched to any gene: 14. The CDR3 loop spans 17 amino acids. The germline gives CDR1 SNHLY, CDR2 FYNNEI.

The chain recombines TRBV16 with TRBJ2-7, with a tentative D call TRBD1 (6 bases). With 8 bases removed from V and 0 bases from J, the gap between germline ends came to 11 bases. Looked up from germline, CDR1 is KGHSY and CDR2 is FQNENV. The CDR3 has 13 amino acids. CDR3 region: CASAGEFSYEQYF. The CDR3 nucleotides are TGTGCCAGCGCAGGGGAGTTCTCCTACGAGCAGTACTTC.

CDR3 residues: CASSLVGRGNNTEAFF. The DNA of the CDR3 is TGTGCCAGCAGCTTAGTGGGTAGGGGCAACAACACTGAAGCTTTCTTT. This chain connects TRBV11-2 to TRBJ1-1; D is perhaps TRBD1 (5 bases). CDR1 is SGHAT, CDR2 FQNNGV, per germline. This CDR3 spans 16 amino acids. The V gene lost 1 base and the J gene lost 2 bases, with 14 bases spanning the gap.